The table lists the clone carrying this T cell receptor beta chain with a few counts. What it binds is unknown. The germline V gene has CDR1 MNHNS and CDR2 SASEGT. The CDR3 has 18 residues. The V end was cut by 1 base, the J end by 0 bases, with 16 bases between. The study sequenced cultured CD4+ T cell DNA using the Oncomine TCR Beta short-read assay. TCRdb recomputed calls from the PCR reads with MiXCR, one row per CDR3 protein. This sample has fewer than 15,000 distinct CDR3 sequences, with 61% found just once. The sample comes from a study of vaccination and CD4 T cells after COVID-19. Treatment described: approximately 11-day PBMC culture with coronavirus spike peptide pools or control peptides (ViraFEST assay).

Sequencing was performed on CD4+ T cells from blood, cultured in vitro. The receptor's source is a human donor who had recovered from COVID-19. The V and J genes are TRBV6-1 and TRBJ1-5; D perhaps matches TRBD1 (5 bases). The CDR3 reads CASSEGTAGAYSNQPQHF. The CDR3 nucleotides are TGTGCCAGCAGTGAAGGGACCGCCGGGGCTTATAGCAATCAGCCCCAGCATTTT.